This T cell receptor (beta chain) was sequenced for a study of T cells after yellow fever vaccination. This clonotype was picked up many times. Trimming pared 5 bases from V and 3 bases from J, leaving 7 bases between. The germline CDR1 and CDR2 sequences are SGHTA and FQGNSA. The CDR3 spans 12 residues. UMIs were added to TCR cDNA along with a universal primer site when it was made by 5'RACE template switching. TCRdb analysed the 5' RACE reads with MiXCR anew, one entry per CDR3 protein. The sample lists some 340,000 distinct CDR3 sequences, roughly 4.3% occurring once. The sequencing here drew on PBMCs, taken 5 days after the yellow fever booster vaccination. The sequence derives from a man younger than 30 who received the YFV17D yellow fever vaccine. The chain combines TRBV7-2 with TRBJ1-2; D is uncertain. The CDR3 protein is CASSPDHYGYTF. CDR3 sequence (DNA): TGTGCCAGCAGCCCGGATCACTATGGCTACACCTTC.